The subject of this entry is one T cell receptor beta chain. Its antigen is as yet unknown. A read error may account for a junction end that differs from germline. CDR1 and CDR2 (germline): MDHEN, SYDVKM. CDR3 length: 15 amino acids. Vbeta (60) and Jbeta (13) primers were used in the PCR. Using immunoSEQ multiplex PCR, the repertoire was profiled, and TCRdb retains in-frame clones only, with some absent. Among more than 95,000 clones listed, about 70% were seen once. These data come from a study of cytomegalovirus exposure and HLA in healthy donors. Study-level results: Highest at DRB1 and lowest at HLA-C, TCR association rates differed among HLA loci in a later analysis. Earlier analysis looked at TCR beta V segments, and most were productive about 90% or about 30% of the time. It was taken for granted in presence/absence analyses that sequencing depth across donors was roughly uniform.

The source of this sequence is a woman in her fifties or sixties in good health and CMV-seropositive. The sequenced sample was PBMCs. This chain links TRBV28 with TRBJ2-2, with 8 bases that match TRBD2. The CDR3 DNA follows: TGTGCCAGCAGGTTATTTAAGCGGGGGACCGGGGAGCTGTTTTTT. This sequence encodes CASRLFKRGTGELFF.